This TCR beta chain was observed in a study of blood T cell repertoires in COVID-19. This table comes from immunoSEQ multiplex PCR, and its TCRdb copy is limited to in-frame clones, with some not included. The table lists more than 150,000 clones, just under 90% of them singletons. The CDR3 loop spans 14 amino acids. Germline CDR1 and CDR2: LNHDA and SQIVND (reference sequence). Trimming pared 3 bases from V and 5 bases from J, leaving 13 bases between. This clonotype was sampled from a woman aged 70-85 years with COVID-19, enrolled during active disease. Sequenced: peripheral blood. The rearrangement uses TRBV19 and TRBJ1-1; maybe TRBD1 (6 bases). The CDR3: CASSMVQGRTEAFF. As DNA, the CDR3 is TGTGCCAGTAGTATGGTCCAGGGGAGAACTGAAGCTTTCTTT.